Reported below is one T cell receptor beta chain. Its target is unknown. The sample originates from a study of CXCR3-negative and CXCR3-positive naive CD8 T cells. This CDR3 is built from 16 residues. Germline lookup yields CDR1 MNHEY and CDR2 SVGEGT. Naive CD8+ T cells had a CD45RO-CCR7+CD27+CD95- phenotype. Study-level findings and limits: No difference in surface CD5 was seen between naive subsets, and TCR strength was inferred from TRB CDR3 properties. CXCR3-negative naive cells had less hydrophobic TRB CDR3s than did CXCR3-positive naive cells. Cryopreserved PBMCs had partly decreased CXCR3 expression; fresh PBMCs were used in most assays. Memory CD8+ T cell repertoires were far less diverse than both naive subsets.

cDNA libraries for TRB were generated by 5' RACE incorporating UMI labels. For each CDR3 protein, TCRdb gives one entry from its re-call of the 5' RACE reads, without DNA. The sample table sets out approximately 96,000 distinct CDR3 sequences. The gene calls are TRBV6-2 or TRBV6-3 and TRBJ1-2. This TCR was sampled from a human donor in good health. Some clones in this sample may be carry-over from other donors' samples. Sequencing was carried out using naive CXCR3+ CD8+ T cells from blood. Subset here: CD45RO-CCR7+CD27+CD95- naive CD8+ T cells expressing CXCR3 (TNR3+). CDR3 loop: CASSRTDRDTNYGYTF.